Presented here are 7 T cell receptor beta chains from one specimen sequenced in a study of post-analysis software for immune sequencing data. General study results and limits: Five TRBV segments, including TRBV5-6, TRBV5-1 and TRBV20-1, were more frequent in patients than controls.

Carried by the TCR beta cDNA libraries were unique molecular identifiers. TCRdb re-called the PCR reads with MiXCR, one entry per CDR3 protein. The sample holds about 430,000 distinct CDR3 sequences, more than 30% seen once. Their cognate antigens are unknown. Sequencing input: blood. These receptors all come from a girl aged 2 to 9 with multiple sclerosis.

The rearrangement uses TRBV11-2 and TRBJ2-5, with unresolved D. The end of the DNA aligns better with TRBJ2-7, so the J call may be wrong. CDR1 is SGHAT, CDR2 FQNNGV, per germline. There are 15 residues in the CDR3. CDR3 sequence: CASRPFNGRRGEQYF. The CDR3 DNA sequence: TGTGCCAGCAGACCCTTCAACGGCCGCCGAGGCGAGCAGTACTTC.

In regard to this clonotype: A read error may produce the germline difference seen at one junction end. This chain joins TRBV10-3 and TRBJ1-2, with D unresolved. The CDR3 length is 11 residues. The V gene's germline CDR1 is ENHRY and CDR2 SYGVKD. The CDR3 reads CPISASYGYTF. The CDR3 DNA follows: TGTCCCATCAGTGCCAGCTATGGCTACACCTTC.

The CDR3 protein is CASSKGLAGTYEQYF. The DNA of the CDR3 is TGTGCCAGCAGTAAGGGACTAGCGGGGACCTACGAGCAGTACTTC. The chain recombines TRBV27 with TRBJ2-7; 13 positions match TRBD2. Germline V gene lookup returns CDR1 MNHEY and CDR2 SMNVEV (reference sequence). This CDR3 is built from 15 residues. Trimming removed 5 bases from V and 2 bases from J; junction bases left unmatched: 3.

This clonotype was picked up one time. J is TRBJ1-1 and V is TRBV29-1, with D unresolved. Trimming left V 4 bases short and J 3 bases short, with 3 bases between. The germline CDR1 and CDR2 sequences are SQVTM and ANQGSEA. This CDR3 region has 10 residues. CDR3 in amino acids: CSVAHTEAFF. CDR3 DNA sequence: TGCAGCGTTGCGCACACTGAAGCTTTCTTT.

This clonotype has just a few counts. The rearrangement joins TRBV20-1 to TRBJ2-3; D is possibly TRBD2 (6 bases). This CDR3 contains 15 residues. Trimming took off 3 bases at V and 0 bases at J, with 13 bases between the two ends. Germline lookup yields CDR1 DFQATT and CDR2 SNEGSKA (reference sequence). For the CDR3, the DNA is TGCAGTGCTAGCGGGGGTTCATCTAGCACAGATACGCAGTATTTT. This gives the protein CSASGGSSSTDTQYF.

The chain combines TRBV20-1 with TRBJ2-7, with D possibly TRBD2 on 6 matching bases. Trimming pared 3 bases from V and 5 bases from J, leaving 14 bases between. This CDR3 is 13 amino acids long. The germline CDR1 and CDR2 sequences are DFQATT and SNEGSKA (reference sequence). This chain's CDR3 is CSASQTSADEQYF. Written as DNA, the CDR3 is TGCAGTGCTAGCCAGACTAGTGCAGACGAGCAGTACTTC.

This clonotype came up many times. The gene calls are TRBV15 and TRBJ2-5; possible D gene TRBD1, 6 bases. Trimming pared 5 bases from V and 3 bases from J, leaving 13 bases between. CDR1 is LNHNV, CDR2 YYDKDF, per germline (reference sequence). The CDR3 extends over 14 amino acids. CDR3 residues: CATSQTDRKETQYF. The CDR3 coding sequence is TGTGCCACCAGCCAGACTGACAGGAAAGAGACCCAGTACTTC.